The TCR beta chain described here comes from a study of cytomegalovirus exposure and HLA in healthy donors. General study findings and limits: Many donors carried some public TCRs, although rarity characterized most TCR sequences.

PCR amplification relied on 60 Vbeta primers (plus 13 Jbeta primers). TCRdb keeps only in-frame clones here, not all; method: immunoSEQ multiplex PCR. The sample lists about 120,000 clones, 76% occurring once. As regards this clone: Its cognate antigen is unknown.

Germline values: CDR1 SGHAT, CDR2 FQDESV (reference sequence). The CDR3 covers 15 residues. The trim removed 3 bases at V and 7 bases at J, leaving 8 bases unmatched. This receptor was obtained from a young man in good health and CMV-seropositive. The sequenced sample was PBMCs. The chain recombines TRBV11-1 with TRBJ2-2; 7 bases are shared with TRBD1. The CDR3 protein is CASSLGDRDGGELFF. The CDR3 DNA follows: TGTGCCAGCAGCTTGGGTGACAGGGACGGCGGGGAGCTGTTTTTT.